This T cell receptor beta chain was found in a study of cytomegalovirus exposure and HLA in healthy donors. In the PCR, 60 Vbeta and 13 Jbeta primers were used. Produced via immunoSEQ multiplex PCR; TCRdb's table is partial and in-frame only. The sample's table shows 40,000 to 60,000 clones. The length of the CDR3 is 13 residues. Trimming shortened V by 2 bases and J by 6 bases, and 10 bases separated the two germline ends. Germline-derived CDR1 and CDR2 are MNHEY and SMNVEV (reference sequence). The sequenced sample consisted of PBMCs. The chain couples TRBV27 to TRBJ1-1; D possibly corresponds to TRBD1 (5 bases). This receptor was taken from a male donor in good health and CMV-seropositive. This chain's CDR3 is CASSLGGRAEAFF. DNA of the CDR3: TGTGCCAGCAGTTTAGGGGGGAGGGCTGAAGCTTTCTTT.